This TCR beta chain was captured in a study of blood T cell repertoires in COVID-19. As for the study in general: Acute-phase and convalescent COVID-19 samples originated in the United States, Italy and Spain. Sources were T cells, B-cell-depleted T cells, or PBMCs; the material itself was cDNA or gDNA.

A Seattle source enrolled patients during active infection and followed them longitudinally. The V and J ends lost 0 bases and 6 bases respectively, with 3 bases between them. The germline CDR1 and CDR2 sequences are SGDLS and YYNGEE. The CDR3 extends over 12 amino acids. Original processing notes: Amplification from reference gene primers served as the basis for estimated nucleated cell counts. TCRdb's copy holds only in-frame clones and misses some; the assay was immunoSEQ multiplex PCR. The D gene and trimming were derived from the DNA, and the V and J assignments and clone size from that table. The table shows 200,000 to 250,000 clones, with about 84% occurring only once.

The source is an elderly woman with COVID-19, enrolled during active disease. V and J are TRBV9 and TRBJ2-2; D is uncertain. The material sequenced was peripheral blood. In DNA form, the CDR3 reads TGTGCCAGCAGCGTAGACTCCGGGGAGCTGTTTTTT. It translates to CASSVDSGELFF. Complete variable domain (other parts from reference TRBV9 and TRBJ2-2): DSGVTQTPKHLITATGQRVTLRCSPRSGDLSVYWYQQSLDQGLQFLIQYYNGEERAKGNILERFSAQQFPDLHSELNLSSLELGDSALYFCASSVDSGELFFGEGSRLTVL.